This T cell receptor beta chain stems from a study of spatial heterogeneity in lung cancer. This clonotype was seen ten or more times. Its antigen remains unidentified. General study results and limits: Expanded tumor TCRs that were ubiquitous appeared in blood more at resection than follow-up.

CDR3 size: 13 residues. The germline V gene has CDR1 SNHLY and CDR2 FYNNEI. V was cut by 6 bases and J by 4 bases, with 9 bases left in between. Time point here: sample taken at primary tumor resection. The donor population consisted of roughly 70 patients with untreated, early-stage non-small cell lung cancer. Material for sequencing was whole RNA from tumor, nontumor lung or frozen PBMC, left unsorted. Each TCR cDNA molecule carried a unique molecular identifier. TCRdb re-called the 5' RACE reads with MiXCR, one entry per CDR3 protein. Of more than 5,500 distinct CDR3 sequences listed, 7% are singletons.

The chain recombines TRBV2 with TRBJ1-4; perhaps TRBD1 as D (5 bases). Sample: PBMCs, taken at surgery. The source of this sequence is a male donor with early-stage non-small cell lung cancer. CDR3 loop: CASSRDHNEKLFF. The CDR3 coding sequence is TGTGCCAGCAGCAGGGACCATAATGAAAAACTGTTTTTT.